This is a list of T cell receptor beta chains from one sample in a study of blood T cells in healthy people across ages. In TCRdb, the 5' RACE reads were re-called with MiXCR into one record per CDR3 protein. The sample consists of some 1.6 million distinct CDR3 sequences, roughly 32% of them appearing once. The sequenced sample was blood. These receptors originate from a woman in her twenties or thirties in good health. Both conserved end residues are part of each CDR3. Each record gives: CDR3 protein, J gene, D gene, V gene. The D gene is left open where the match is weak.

CASSLVQGVAGGKETQYF,TRBJ2-5,.,TRBV7-8
CASSLDAGGGEQFF,TRBJ2-1,TRBD2,TRBV7-9
CSCGALTGNTDTQYF,TRBJ2-3,.,TRBV20-1
CSARDPALGNYGYTF,TRBJ1-2,.,TRBV20-1
CASSERGTSGYNEQFF,TRBJ2-1,TRBD2,TRBV2
CARNTAGGPDEQYF,TRBJ2-7,TRBD2,TRBV12-3/TRBV12-4
CASSQVQVNQPQHF,TRBJ1-5,.,TRBV4-1
CASSLRVPDTQYF,TRBJ2-3,.,TRBV5-5
CASSLWGQGGNEQFF,TRBJ2-1,.,TRBV7-2
CASSPEGRGLYGYTF,TRBJ1-2,TRBD1,TRBV4-1
CASNPNKIYEQYF,TRBJ2-7,.,TRBV7-6
CASSQDRVGYVSTQYF,TRBJ2-5,.,TRBV4-2
CASSLESGYTGELFF,TRBJ2-2,.,TRBV5-1
CSAKPWSGPGQETQYF,TRBJ2-5,.,TRBV20-1
CASSEAGDYSPETQYF,TRBJ2-5,.,TRBV6-1
CASSQDGLRGGNTEAFF,TRBJ1-1,.,TRBV4-1
CASSGRQGNEQFF,TRBJ2-1,TRBD1,TRBV9
CASSQDHLDGSPLHF,TRBJ1-6,.,TRBV4-2
CASTQFGTRKGDGYTF,TRBJ1-2,.,TRBV7-2
CSARDGLAVYYEQYF,TRBJ2-7,TRBD2,TRBV20-1
CTSSLIREGYQETQYF,TRBJ2-5,.,TRBV7-8
CASRLRQNLVVSNTEAFF,TRBJ1-1,.,TRBV4-2
CASSTTSGNYDEQFF,TRBJ2-1,TRBD2,TRBV6-5
CASSEYRTWGGGQYF,TRBJ2-5,.,TRBV27
CSVEEVKRTEAFF,TRBJ1-1,.,TRBV29-1
CASSRTGTSGKNTGELFF,TRBJ2-2,TRBD2,TRBV5-5
CSAPTFNYGYTF,TRBJ1-2,.,TRBV20-1
CASSLAAGLEAFF,TRBJ1-1,.,TRBV7-2
CASRPPGGWATEAFF,TRBJ1-1,.,TRBV11-2
CASSPSVGQGAGNTEAFF,TRBJ1-1,TRBD1,TRBV18
CASSDVFSGANVLTF,TRBJ2-6,.,TRBV3-1
CASSTQGLAVTYEQYF,TRBJ2-7,TRBD2,TRBV28
CAISDPSRGRDEQFF,TRBJ2-1,TRBD1,TRBV10-3
CASSSTDTDTQYF,TRBJ2-3,.,TRBV5-6
CASSTSGSFGYNEQFF,TRBJ2-1,TRBD2,TRBV9
CGARAVSYGGSYEQYF,TRBJ2-7,.,TRBV20-1
CSPSPVMTSINEQFF,TRBJ2-1,TRBD2,TRBV20-1
CASSPFKGSSYNEQFF,TRBJ2-1,.,TRBV28
CASSYEGFSYNEQFF,TRBJ2-1,.,TRBV6-5
CASSVGISPQETQYF,TRBJ2-5,.,TRBV9
CASSSQRGGREPQHF,TRBJ1-5,.,TRBV12-3/TRBV12-4
CSATPLGTLTNEKLFF,TRBJ1-4,.,TRBV20-1
CASSARDRTNVDEQYF,TRBJ2-7,TRBD1,TRBV5-1
CATTGQGVNSPLHF,TRBJ1-6,TRBD1,TRBV25-1
CATSTRLNTETFF,TRBJ1-1,.,TRBV27
CASSWDRSADTQYF,TRBJ2-3,.,TRBV2
CASSRTRGLAGGEFF,TRBJ2-1,TRBD2,TRBV6-5
CASSLGQFSYTF,TRBJ1-2,.,TRBV12-3/TRBV12-4
CASSFGGVRYEQYF,TRBJ2-7,.,TRBV28
CASSLPSSRESAYNEQFF,TRBJ2-1,TRBD2,TRBV27
CASKWTGGKNTQYF,TRBJ2-3,TRBD1,TRBV2
CATSDEAGSSYNEQFF,TRBJ2-1,TRBD2,TRBV24-1
CAGSLRGGANYGYTF,TRBJ1-2,.,TRBV27
CASSVDAGYNSPLHF,TRBJ1-6,.,TRBV9
CSVGERGAYEQYF,TRBJ2-7,TRBD2,TRBV29-1